This T cell receptor (beta chain) was sequenced for a study of blood T cell repertoires in COVID-19 (dated by TCRdb to 2018 to 2021). A note on the overall study: Samples from collaborators originated in the United States, Italy and Spain and spanned both the acute and convalescent phases of COVID-19. Samples were obtained from the ongoing ImmuneRACE study (first 160 participants) and from 1,254 subjects provided by 6 global collaborators. A freely available public database, intended as a resource for researchers studying the immune response to SARS-CoV-2, is where the repertoires were released. Deeply sampled blood TCRbeta repertoires from subjects exposed to, actively infected with, or recovered from COVID-19 were included in the dataset. The material from the prospective study consisted of cDNA or gDNA derived from T cells, B-cell-depleted T cells, or PBMCs. HLA class I and class II types, where available, came from metadata supplied by the sample provider rather than from assay-based typing. Nearly every sample came with metadata listing a de-identified subject ID, COVID-19 status, age in years and sex. General findings and caveats noted by the study authors: How much clinical and demographic metadata was included differed by source and by participant, and the metadata was provided uncurated.

Each collaborating institution followed its own protocols to collect whole blood in K2EDTA tubes. For TCRbeta analysis, collaborator samples were shipped as frozen whole blood, as isolated PBMCs, or as DNA extracted from either sample type. TCRbeta CDR3 regions were amplified from genomic DNA using the immunoSEQ Assay, a bias-controlled multiplex PCR. Per the original workflow: The number of nucleated cells in each sample was estimated from the amplification of reference gene primers within the assay. To quantify the absolute abundance of each unique TCRbeta CDR3 rearrangement, sequence reads were collapsed and filtered. Productive Simpson clonality was computed per sample as the square root of Simpson's diversity index over productive rearrangements. The immuneACCESS repertoire file appears here via TCRdb, limited to in-frame rearrangements. These files lack a portion of the clones; in checked studies, under half of the deficit traces to unresolved V genes, and the cause of the others is not known. The V and J calls and clone size are taken from that table; D and trimming were inferred from the DNA. The sample yields roughly 250,000 clones; roughly 82% were counted once. The top ten constitute 4.9% of the sample.

This clone was recorded a few times. Which antigen it targets is not known. Within one base of it there is no much larger clone, and no base qualities were kept. The germline V gene encodes CDR1 SEHNR and CDR2 FQNEAQ (reference sequence). V and J are truncated by 5 bases and 4 bases respectively, leaving an intervening sequence of 6 bases. The CDR3 spans 12 residues, from the cysteine through the phenylalanine. Kept here is only the CDR3 DNA, which spans 36 bases and is read in frame from base 1. The sequence derives from a woman aged 80 or over with active or convalescent COVID-19. The chain is encoded by TRBV7-9 joined to TRBJ1-5, and the D gene may be TRBD1, 5 bases matching. The sequenced material came from peripheral blood. This receptor has the CDR3 CASSRQNQPQHF. The nucleotides are TGTGCCAGCAGCCGACAGAATCAGCCCCAGCATTTT.